This T cell receptor (beta chain) was identified in a study of molecular identifiers for immune sequencing clone quantification. About the study: In the replicates, RNA derived from roughly 20,000 or 100,000 naive CD8 cells was divided into five parts, and four were sequenced. Study-wide points: Clones carrying above 20 RNA copies accounted for over 98% of effector molecules, under 1% in naive cells.

The bulk TCR libraries were made with methods described before and with listed TCR primers. TCRdb re-called the PCR reads through MiXCR, storing one row per CDR3 protein. Of nearly 55,000 distinct CDR3 sequences listed, 36% are singletons. This clonotype was seen only a few times. Antigen unknown. The authors sorted naive CD8 T cells as CD8+CD4-CCR7+CD45RA+. This CDR3 spans 15 amino acids. The V gene's germline CDR1 is SGHVS and CDR2 FQNEAQ. Trimming shortened V by 4 bases and J by 1 base, and 12 bases separated the two germline ends. The TCR sequence derives from a human donor in good health. Some libraries in this study had Jurkat cell RNA spiked in. Input material: naive CD8+ T cells from blood, with Jurkat cell RNA spiked in. As for subset: FACS-sorted CD8+CD4-CCR7+CD45RA+ naive T cells. The rearrangement links TRBV7-8 to TRBJ2-3, with D tentatively TRBD2 (5 bases). Here the CDR3 DNA reads TGTGCCAGCAGCTCCCTCTGGCGGGGCACAGATACGCAGTATTTT. Translation: CASSSLWRGTDTQYF.